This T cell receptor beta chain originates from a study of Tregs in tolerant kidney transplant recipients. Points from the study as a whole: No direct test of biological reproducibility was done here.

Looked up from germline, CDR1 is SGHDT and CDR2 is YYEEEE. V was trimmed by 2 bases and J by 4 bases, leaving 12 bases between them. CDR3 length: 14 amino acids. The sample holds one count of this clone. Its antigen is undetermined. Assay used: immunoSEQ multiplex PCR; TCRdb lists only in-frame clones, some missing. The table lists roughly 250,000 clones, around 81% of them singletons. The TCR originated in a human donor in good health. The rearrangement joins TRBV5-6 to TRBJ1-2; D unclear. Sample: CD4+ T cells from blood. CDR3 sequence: CASSFMTNTYGYTF. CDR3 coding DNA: TGTGCCAGCAGCTTTATGACAAATACCTATGGCTACACCTTC.